One sample yielded the 11 T cell receptor beta chains listed below, sequenced in a study of cytomegalovirus exposure and HLA in healthy donors. Researchers ran the PCR with 60 Vbeta and 13 Jbeta primers. Repertoires were generated with immunoSEQ multiplex PCR, while TCRdb's copy carries only in-frame clones and drops some. Altogether around 150,000 clones are present, 70% to 80% being singletons, with the ten largest covering more than 2%. The sequencing input was PBMCs. These receptors were collected from a man aged 45-60 years in good health and CMV-seropositive.

The CDR3 coding sequence is TGCGCCAGCAGCCAAGATACCGGGAATTACAATGAGCAGTTCTTC. Residues: CASSQDTGNYNEQFF. The chain couples TRBV4-3 to TRBJ2-1, with TRBD2 as a possible D gene (5 bases). Germline values: CDR1 LGHNA, CDR2 YSLEER. Between the trimmed V and J ends, which lost 0 bases and 4 bases, there was a span of 10 bases. This CDR3 is 15 amino acids long.

J is TRBJ2-3 and V is TRBV7-9, with 9 bases lining up with TRBD1. The CDR3 totals 15 residues. Germline loops: CDR1 SEHNR, CDR2 FQNEAQ (reference sequence). J was trimmed by 3 bases and V by 1 base; bases with no gene match: 2. The CDR3 sequence is CASSLVGQGTDTQYF. The CDR3 DNA reads as TGTGCCAGCAGCTTAGTGGGACAGGGTACAGATACGCAGTATTTT.

The chain employs TRBV10-3 and TRBJ2-3; D is perhaps TRBD2 (6 bases). Trimming stripped 2 bases from V and 4 bases from J, with 10 bases between. Germline V gene lookup returns CDR1 ENHRY and CDR2 SYGVKD. The CDR3 covers 14 residues. This CDR3 reads CAISENPSADTQYF. The CDR3 DNA follows: TGTGCCATCAGTGAGAATCCTAGCGCAGATACGCAGTATTTT.

The chain uses TRBV5-1 and TRBJ2-3, with 11 bases that match TRBD1. Germline-derived CDR1 and CDR2 are SGHRS and YFSETQ. Unmatched junction bases numbered 8, after V lost 6 bases and J lost 5 bases. The CDR3 extends over 15 amino acids. DNA for the CDR3: TGCGCCAGCACCCTGACCGGGACAGGGGGAGATACGCAGTATTTT. Encoded protein: CASTLTGTGGDTQYF. The complete variable domain, with remaining parts taken from reference TRBV5-1 and TRBJ2-3, reads KAGVTQTPRYLIKTRGQQVTLSCSPISGHRSVSWYQQTPGQGLQFLFEYFSETQRNKGNFPGRFSGRQFSNSRSEMNVSTLELGDSALYLCASTLTGTGGDTQYFGPGTRLTVL.

V is TRBV10-3 and J is TRBJ1-1, with unresolved D. V was pared by 5 bases and J by 1 base, with 5 bases between. Germline V gene data show CDR1 as ENHRY and CDR2 as SYGVKD. This CDR3 spans 12 amino acids. As DNA, the CDR3 is TGTGCCATCAGTCGGTCGAACACTGAAGCTTTCTTT. This translates into CAISRSNTEAFF.

The chain links TRBV5-1 to TRBJ2-2, with TRBD2 matching 7 bases. Germline V gene sequence: CDR1 SGHRS, CDR2 YFSETQ. Trimming took 0 bases from V and 4 from J; bases not matched to a gene: 3. The CDR3 covers 15 residues. The CDR3 coding sequence is TGCGCCAGCAGCTTGGGCGGGGGAGCCACCGGGGAGCTGTTTTTT. It specifies CASSLGGGATGELFF.

The chain employs TRBV30 and TRBJ1-2; 9 positions match TRBD1. Germline-derived CDR1 and CDR2 are GTSNPN and SVGIG (reference sequence). This CDR3 comprises 17 residues. V dropped 4 bases and J dropped 3; count of bases not matched to a gene: 15. This chain's CDR3 is CAWTTGQGFRGYYGYTF. The CDR3 DNA follows: TGTGCCTGGACTACGGGACAGGGTTTCAGGGGCTACTATGGCTACACCTTC.

V gene TRBV28 combines with J gene TRBJ1-3; TRBD1 agrees at 9 bases. There are 15 residues in the CDR3. Trimming cost V 5 bases and J 3 bases; bases outside gene matches: 5. CDR1 is MDHEN, CDR2 SYDVKM, per germline. The CDR3 reads CASSRPTGGGNTIYF. DNA of the CDR3: TGTGCCAGCAGTAGGCCGACAGGGGGTGGAAACACCATATATTTT.

This clone was picked up a small number of times. This chain uses TRBV9 with TRBJ2-2; 8 bases fit TRBD2. Per germline, CDR1 SGDLS and CDR2 YYNGEE. V shed 2 bases and J 4 bases; nucleotides not matched to a gene: 13. This CDR3 is built from 18 residues. In DNA, the CDR3 is TGTGCCAGCAGCGTTGGTGGACTAGCCGCTCCAATCACCGGGGAGCTGTTTTTT. The encoded protein is CASSVGGLAAPITGELFF.

This chain uses TRBV6-6 with TRBJ1-2; D possibly corresponds to TRBD1 (5 bases). The germline CDR1 and CDR2 sequences are MNHNY and SVGAGI (reference sequence). The length of the CDR3 is 12 residues. The V end was cut by 11 bases, the J end by 1 base, with 11 bases between. CDR3 DNA: TGTGCCCTAAACGGGGGTAACTATGGCTACACCTTC. The encoded protein is CALNGGNYGYTF.

The rearrangement joins TRBV13 to TRBJ2-1; 8 nucleotides match TRBD2. Germline V gene data show CDR1 as PRHDT and CDR2 as FYEKMQ (reference sequence). This CDR3 has 17 residues. V shed 2 bases and J 8 bases; nucleotides not matched to a gene: 14. The CDR3 loop is CASSLSPGGPISYEQFF. DNA for the CDR3: TGTGCCAGCAGCTTATCTCCGGGGGGGCCTATTTCGTATGAGCAGTTCTTC.